This T cell receptor beta chain was identified in a study of T-cell reconstitution after alpha-beta-depleted transplantation in children. Study findings and constraints: Once a year had passed after transplant, T-cell counts and diversity came mostly from newly produced T cells.

Trimming took off 3 bases at V and 4 bases at J, with 13 bases between the two ends. This CDR3 region has 14 residues. The germline gives CDR1 MDHEN, CDR2 SYDVKM. The table lists this clonotype with a few counts. Its target is unknown. Unique molecular identifiers featured in how the TCRbeta library was prepared. TCRdb recomputed calls from the PCR reads with MiXCR, one row per CDR3 protein. There are 600,000 to 800,000 distinct CDR3 sequences in the sample; about an eighth occur only once, and roughly 0.77% lies in the top ten. This specimen was PBMCs, taken before TCRalphabeta/CD19-depleted stem cell transplant. This rearrangement joins TRBV28 to TRBJ2-7, with D unclear. The receptor's source is a girl between 2 and 10 years old with congenital amegakaryocytic thrombocytopenia, due to receive a stem cell transplant. DNA for the CDR3: TGTGCCAGCAGTTTTTCGCGTTCCCGGTACGAGCAGTACTTC. Its translation is CASSFSRSRYEQYF.